This T cell receptor (beta chain) emerged from a study of human T cells and chemical hapten exposure. Overall study context: Sensitization used 2% DPC on around 2 cm by around 2 cm upper inner arm skin.

Unique molecular identifiers were linked by the library to individual cDNA molecules. In the authors' methods: Sample-level TCR yields exhibited a median of approximately 89,000, with a range of 23,224 to 690,600. TCRdb fed the RACE reads into MiXCR, producing one record per CDR3 protein. The V and J calls here are based on TCRdb, not the publication. This repertoire shows 330,000 or so distinct CDR3 sequences, around 6% found once; its top ten account for around 5.8%. Time point: patch test 2, 6 weeks after DPC sensitization. Treatment specified: therapeutic diphenylcyclopropenone sensitization with weekly scalp DPC. The drawing of blood occurred before each patch test was applied. Germline V CDR1 and CDR2: MNHNS, SASEGT. CDR3 size: 11 residues. V gave up 2 bases and J gave up 10 bases, with 6 bases separating them.

The clonotype comes from a young woman with alopecia areata. Some clones in this sample may be carry-over from other donors' samples. The sample was whole blood, taken in connection with sensitization to the hapten diphenylcyclopropenone (DPC). The chain employs TRBV6-1 and TRBJ2-1, with D perhaps matching TRBD1 (5 bases). The CDR3 DNA reads as TGTGCCAGCAGTGAAAGGGGAGAGCAGTTCTTC. It codes for CASSERGEQFF.